This TCR beta chain was documented in a study of blood T cells in healthy people across ages. Regarding the study as a whole: The lack of PBMC sorting stopped any conclusive naive versus antigen-experienced comparison.

This clonotype was observed a few times. What it binds is not known. Roughly 10 milliliters of peripheral blood were drawn from each donor into EDTA-treated tubes. This CDR3 is 12 amino acids long. Per the germline V gene, CDR1 is SGHVS and CDR2 is FQNEAQ. V gave up 0 bases and J gave up 5 bases, with 4 bases separating them. Next came a second PCR, run for about 6 to 11 cycles, which used a sample-barcoded 5' primer along with a J-beta primer mix. One entry per CDR3 protein, called by TCRdb with MiXCR from the 5' RACE reads. There are more than 900,000 distinct CDR3 sequences in the sample; around 29% occur only once, and roughly a tenth lies in the top ten. These data were likewise used in another study, on T cells of mothers and their children.

This receptor was identified in a woman between 35 and 50 years old in good health. The V gene is TRBV7-8, the J gene TRBJ1-1; D gene uncertain. Sequenced sample: blood. The CDR3 here is CASSLALTEAFF. CDR3 DNA: TGTGCCAGCAGCTTAGCGCTAACTGAAGCTTTCTTT.